This passage covers 10 T cell receptor beta chains from one sample sequenced in a study of shared clonotypes between healthy human individuals. TCRdb's copy holds only in-frame clones and misses some; the assay was immunoSEQ multiplex PCR. This sample yields about 2.1 million clones, of which just under 95% are seen a single time; more than 1.5% belongs to the top ten. Naive CD8 cells were CD45RO-negative, positively selected for CCR7, excluding terminally differentiated effector memory CD45RA+ cells. Sample: naive CD8+ T cells from PBMCs. The receptor source for this set is a man younger than 35 in good health. Some clones in this sample may be carry-over from other donors' samples.

The V and J genes are TRBV29-1 and TRBJ2-7; 8 nucleotides agree with TRBD1. CDR1 is SQVTM and CDR2 is ANQGSEA in the germline V gene. J gave up 5 bases and V 5 bases, and 8 bases lay outside the gene matches. This CDR3 spans 13 amino acids. Here the CDR3 reads CSVMNRGENEQYF. The CDR3 DNA sequence: TGCAGCGTTATGAACAGGGGGGAGAACGAGCAGTACTTC.

J is TRBJ2-1 and V is TRBV5-1, with D maybe TRBD2 (7 bases). Germline CDR1 is SGHRS and CDR2 is YFSETQ. V shed 0 bases and J shed 7 bases, with 14 bases lying between them. The CDR3 has 15 amino acids. The CDR3 reads CASSLEGGLRNEQFF. The CDR3 DNA reads TGCGCCAGCAGCTTGGAGGGGGGACTACGTAATGAGCAGTTCTTC.

The genes are TRBV11-2 and TRBJ2-5; D gene uncertain. V shed 4 bases and J shed 2 bases, with 17 bases lying between them. Germline V gene sequence: CDR1 SGHAT, CDR2 FQNNGV. CDR3 length: 16 residues. The CDR3 protein is CASSSYRGPTQETQYF. The CDR3 DNA reads as TGTGCCAGCAGCTCCTACCGCGGACCGACGCAAGAGACCCAGTACTTC.

The chain employs TRBV28 and TRBJ1-3; TRBD1 aligns across 9 bases. The germline V gene encodes CDR1 MDHEN and CDR2 SYDVKM. The trim removed 6 bases at V and 3 bases at J, leaving 6 bases unmatched. The CDR3 spans 15 residues. The CDR3: CASRDTGGVGNTIYF. As DNA, the CDR3 is TGTGCCAGCAGGGATACAGGGGGCGTTGGAAACACCATATATTTT.

This rearrangement joins TRBV28 to TRBJ1-1; D gene unclear. This CDR3 has 15 amino acids. With 3 bases removed from V and 4 bases from J, the gap between germline ends came to 15 bases. Germline CDR1 and CDR2: MDHEN and SYDVKM. The CDR3 region has the DNA TGTGCCAGCAGTTTTAGCCTCAGTGGGGTCACTGAAGCTTTCTTT. Its translation is CASSFSLSGVTEAFF. Full variable domain (outside the CDR3, taken from reference TRBV28 and TRBJ1-1): DVKVTQSSRYLVKRTGEKVFLECVQDMDHENMFWYRQDPGLGLRLIYFSYDVKMKEKGDIPEGYSVSREKKERFSLILESASTNQTSMYLCASSFSLSGVTEAFFGQGTRLTVV.

This chain connects TRBV25-1 to TRBJ1-3; D is undetermined. Trimming shortened V by 3 bases and J by 1 base, and 10 bases separated the two germline ends. CDR1 and CDR2 from the germline V gene are MGHDK and SYGVNS. The CDR3 spans 15 residues. The CDR3 sequence: CASSDYDASGNTIYF. CDR3 bases: TGTGCCAGCAGTGATTATGACGCTTCTGGAAACACCATATATTTT.

This rearrangement joins TRBV30 to TRBJ2-7; perhaps TRBD2 as D (6 bases). Germline lookup yields CDR1 GTSNPN and CDR2 SVGIG (reference sequence). This CDR3 comprises 15 residues. The V gene lost 0 bases and the J gene lost 3 bases, with 15 bases spanning the gap. The CDR3 sequence: CAWSVRGTSYYEQYF. CDR3 in DNA: TGTGCCTGGAGTGTACGAGGGACTTCCTACTACGAGCAGTACTTC.

V gene TRBV4-1 combines with J gene TRBJ2-1; TRBD2 matches at 7 bases. With V trimmed by 4 bases and J by 5 bases, 14 bases remained unmatched. Germline V lookup: CDR1 MGHRA, CDR2 YSYEKL. The length of the CDR3 is 17 residues. The CDR3 DNA is TGCGCCAGCAGCCCCTTTCAGCAAGCGGGACTGAACAATGAGCAGTTCTTC. Translating it yields CASSPFQQAGLNNEQFF.

The J gene is TRBJ2-2, the V gene TRBV5-4; 12 bases agree with TRBD2. The CDR3 extends over 14 amino acids. The germline gives CDR1 SGHNT, CDR2 YYREEE (reference sequence). J gave up 6 bases and V 4 bases, and 1 base lay outside the gene matches. The CDR3 loop is CASSPSGRAGELFF. CDR3 nucleotides: TGTGCCAGCAGCCCTAGCGGGAGGGCCGGGGAGCTGTTTTTT.

V and J are TRBV14 and TRBJ2-1; 9 bases line up with TRBD2. Looked up from germline, CDR1 is SGHDN and CDR2 is FVKESK. With V trimmed by 3 bases and J by 0 bases, 3 bases remained unmatched. CDR3 length equals 16 residues. The CDR3 DNA sequence: TGTGCCAGCAGCCAGCTTAGCGGGAGCTCCTACAATGAGCAGTTCTTC. Amino acid sequence: CASSQLSGSSYNEQFF.